The next 3 T cell receptor beta chains were all read from a single sample in a study of PD-1 blockade in classical Hodgkin lymphoma. Relapses following autologous stem cell transplantation were seen in all patients, with brentuximab vedotin exposure varying. Clones were sequenced by immunoSEQ multiplex PCR, and TCRdb holds only the in-frame ones, with some missing. Of 45,000 to 55,000 clones in the sample, 73% were seen once. This sample comprised peripheral blood mononuclear cells (PBMCs), obtained before the second cycle of nivolumab. The receptors were sampled from a human donor with classical Hodgkin lymphoma.

The rearrangement links TRBV7-9 to TRBJ1-5; D gene ambiguous. This CDR3 contains 16 residues. Germline V gene data show CDR1 as SEHNR and CDR2 as FQNEAQ (reference sequence). V lost 6 bases, J lost 0 bases, and 15 bases lay in between. The CDR3 region is CASSSTLDGSNQPQHF. CDR3 nucleotide sequence: TGTGCCAGCAGTTCCACCTTGGACGGTAGCAATCAGCCCCAGCATTTT.

This rearrangement joins TRBV6-1 to TRBJ1-5; D is unclear. The CDR3 runs to 12 residues. V lost 10 bases, J lost 2 bases, and 9 bases lay in between. Germline V CDR1 and CDR2: MNHNS, SASEGT. CDR3 in DNA: TGTGCCACCACCCGGGGCAATCAGCCCCAGCATTTT. Translating gives CATTRGNQPQHF.

The chain is built from TRBV7-3 and TRBJ2-3; D not resolved. CDR3 length: 12 residues. The germline V gene has CDR1 SGHTA and CDR2 FQGTGA. V was clipped by 6 bases and J by 3 bases, with 7 bases between them. The CDR3 DNA is TGTGCCAGCAGTTCAAATACAGATACGCAGTATTTT. Its protein is CASSSNTDTQYF. Variable domain in full (rest from reference TRBV7-3 and TRBJ2-3): GAGVSQTPSNKVTEKGKYVELRCDPISGHTALYWYRQSLGQGPEFLIYFQGTGAADDSGLPNDRFFAVRPEGSVSTLKIQRTERGDSAVYLCASSSNTDTQYFGPGTRLTVL.